This TCR beta chain was identified during a study of cytomegalovirus exposure and HLA in healthy donors (dated by TCRdb to 2016 to 2017). Looking at the study overall: An earlier analysis of under 600 of the donors reported 250 to 350 Gb of sequence data and about 100 million unique TCR beta sequences from about 179 million T cells. An early release that covered some 640 HLA-typed donors contained approximately 300 gigabases of sequencing data and around 80 million unique TCR sequences. The genetic ancestry cluster associated with self-reported Caucasian donors included approximately 85% of the 398 genotyped donors. The study was designed to test whether signatures of past pathogen exposure could be identified by cataloging public T cell receptors. The T cell repertoires of around 670 subjects were profiled by immunosequencing and related to cytomegalovirus serostatus. Along with the roughly 710-subject first cohort, a separate validation cohort of over a hundred different subjects was used. To predict cytomegalovirus infection status, the study brought together high-throughput TCR immunosequencing, statistical association of individual TCRs with disease status, and machine learning. A later analysis re-analyzed previously published TCR beta repertoires from 600 to 850 donors and added high-resolution HLA genotyping to study TCR occurrence patterns. Rather than using new phenotypic data, the later analysis identified candidate immune exposures from TCR beta sequences and from how often those sequences occurred across donors. In an earlier analysis of several hundred of the donors, high-throughput TCR beta sequencing was used to judge whether each TCR beta V gene segment behaved as functional or pseudogenic. Alongside the repertoire data, information on donor age, sex, ethnicity and CMV serostatus was compiled. Genome-wide SNP genotypes for about three fifths of the roughly 670 donors were used in a later genetic analysis, which treated that subset as a discovery cohort. All discovery cohort repertoires had been generated using a single sequencing platform. HLA typing covered class I and class II loci at four-digit resolution. Typing coverage differed by locus: A, B, C, DRB1 and DQB1 were typed in about 620-640 donors, DQA1 in approximately 520, DPA1 in some 610, and DPB1 in roughly 450. Roughly 5 DR-DQ haplotypes were handled as single units for association and clustering, since linkage in the cohort was strong. Among 300 to 450 genotyped donors of the cohort, an average of approximately 240,000 unique TCR beta nucleotide sequences were sequenced per donor, roughly 20% of them non-productive.

In this sample, this clone turned up once. Its antigen is still unknown. Base qualities are not recorded, but no much larger clone differs from it by a single base. V trim: 0 bases; J trim: 7 bases; unmatched bases: 6. As encoded in the germline V gene (reference sequence), CDR1 is MNHEY while CDR2 is SMNVEV. There are 17 amino acids in the CDR3, from cysteine to phenylalanine inclusive. Only CDR3 DNA is held: 51 bases, read in frame from base 1. Receptor libraries were prepared by the immunoSEQ multiplex PCR assay. The multiplex PCR relied on a mix of 60 forward primers for TCR Vbeta segments and 13 reverse primers for TCR Jbeta segments. The CDR3 region of rearranged TCR beta genes was amplified from genomic DNA by a multiplex PCR assay. On the Illumina HiSeq System, the amplified TCR beta libraries were sequenced as 87-base-pair reads. For the original study's pipeline: A later analysis tallied 70 million to 100 million unique TCR beta chains across the 700 or so repertoires, and some 10 million of those chains were shared by two or more donors. To remove PCR and sequencing errors, raw reads were error-corrected and collapsed into unique sequences using a nearest-neighbor algorithm that merged closely related sequences. V, D and J gene segments were assigned by aligning CDR3 sequences to IMGT reference sequences. For a sequence to be retained, at least a six-nucleotide match to both a V gene segment and a J gene segment was required. Rearrangements were classified as productive when the CDR3 lacked stop codons and remained in frame with V and J, and all other rearrangements were classified as non-productive. Following IMGT convention, CDR3 was defined as the stretch from the second conserved V-encoded cysteine up to the conserved J-encoded phenylalanine. The earlier analysis of about 560 of the donors excluded any sequence lacking an unambiguous match to a single V gene segment. In an earlier analysis of some 590 of the donors, V segments were called functional above 56.7% productive rearrangements and were called segregating when the between-donor standard deviation exceeded 5%. A statistical classification framework was developed to diagnose cytomegalovirus status using the catalog of TCR beta chain sequences. In a later analysis, TCR nucleotide sequences were compared against IMGT/GENE-DB human TR gene sequences so that V and J genes could be assigned. Using the TCRdist pipeline, a later analysis assigned CDR3 sequences along with most-parsimonious VDJ recombination scenarios. A later analysis defined each TCR beta chain by its CDR3 amino acid sequence plus V-gene family, and excluded reads lacking a unique V-gene family. To address suspected cross-contamination and a sequencing artifact, a later analysis removed 592 highly shared, low-generation-probability nucleotide sequences. In a later analysis, a clonal expansion index was calculated for each public chain from normalized within-repertoire ranks of inferred template counts. A later analysis computed generation probabilities with a VDJ recombination model fitted to out-of-frame rearrangements, and checked the results against IGoR. In a later analysis, hypergeometric tests were used to score TCR-TCR, TCR-HLA and TCR-CMV co-occurrence, with a repertoire-size bias correction applied to TCR pairs. To estimate false discovery rates, a later analysis permuted the HLA or CMV assignments 20 times. In a later analysis, co-occurring TCRs were grouped using DBSCAN, with TCRdist sequence similarity added in when clustering inside HLA-allele-positive subsets. Repertoires with fewer than 30,000 or more than 120,000 public chains, plus five repertoires with anomalous nucleotide sharing, were excluded from co-occurrence clustering. TCRdb stores this immuneACCESS table with in-frame sequences only. Part of the clones is absent; in the studies checked, under half of the shortfall reflects unresolved V genes, and no reason is known for the rest. V and J calls and clone size are as listed in that table; D and trimming were resolved from the DNA. The sample table shows about 160,000 clones, and approximately 80% are seen once. The ten most abundant clones make up just over 4.5% of the sample.

The cohort was made up of approximately 700 healthy bone marrow donors. Cohort members were all nominally healthy when sampled, although unrecorded immune exposures were likely present. The donor tested CMV seropositive, placing the donor among the approximately 310 seropositive members of the cohort. Every donor gave a peripheral blood sample, and the peripheral blood mononuclear cells from that sample were used for TCR beta sequencing. Genomic DNA was extracted from the blood cell samples with the Qiagen DNeasy Blood Extraction Kit. The research as a whole found: The presence/absence analyses assumed that sequencing depth was roughly uniform across donors, and that assumption may not be true. A further reported finding was that TCR beta sequences accurately predicted the HLA-A and HLA-B alleles for most subjects in the first cohort. Cytomegalovirus status was reported to be diagnosed by the classifier with high specificity and sensitivity in both the original and validation cohorts. Three of the identified cytomegalovirus-associated TCR beta chains were confirmed in vitro to be specific for cytomegalovirus antigens. Immune exposure information for the cohort was limited to CMV serostatus. Specific HLA alleles were associated with 16,951 TCR beta sequences at a false discovery rate of 0.05 in a later analysis. The authors suggested that the approach could potentially be extended to other disease states and immunological phenotypes. Most TCR sequences were seen in very few donors, while some public TCRs were found in many individuals. Because some donors lacked HLA typing at each locus, the association tests relied only on the typed subset. Compared with equally common non-associated chains, HLA-associated TCR beta chains in a later analysis were more clonally expanded and had lower generation probabilities. In a later genetic analysis, a missense DCLRE1C variant was associated with V-gene and J-gene trimming of TCR beta chains, and the association was replicated in an independent cohort. A cluster of highly shared sequence variants was judged likely to represent a technical artifact of the sequencing pipeline. In a later analysis, the rate of TCR association differed among HLA loci, with DRB1 alleles having the most associated TCRs and HLA-C alleles having the fewest. In this cohort, only TCR beta chains were sequenced, and detectable features were limited by the absence of alpha or paired-chain data. Most CMV-associated TCR beta chains appeared to be HLA-restricted in a later analysis, and the HLA associations seemed to be driven largely by CMV exposure. In the study, approximately 160 TCR beta chains were listed as associated with cytomegalovirus. The 87-base-pair reads could not distinguish some IMGT-functional V segments, including TRBV6-2 and TRBV6-3, so those segments were excluded. Over 15 rarely observed V segments, including chromosome 9 orphons, were excluded from the earlier analysis of approximately 600 of the donors because counts were too low. In a later genetic analysis, fewer N-insertions in productive TCRs were reported among donors in an Asian-associated ancestry cluster than the 666-donor mean. Several of the top co-occurrence clusters appeared to be linked to parvovirus B19, influenza, CMV and Epstein-Barr virus, according to a later analysis. Broadly in line with IMGT annotations, most TCR beta V segments showed up in productive rearrangements about 87% or about 30% of the time in an earlier analysis of several hundred of the donors. Linkage disequilibrium might explain the correlated functional status among segregating V segments, but an unknown experimental factor could not be ruled out. Assigning TCR associations to individual alleles was difficult when HLA alleles, especially DR and DQ, strongly co-occurred.

The sequence derives from a woman aged 45-65 years in good health and CMV-seropositive. Material for sequencing was PBMCs. The V gene is TRBV27 and the J gene is TRBJ1-4; a stretch of 12 junction bases matches TRBD1. The DNA is TGTGCCAGCAGTTTATCCCCGGGACAGGGGGCGAGTGAAAAACTGTTTTTT. This encodes CASSLSPGQGASEKLFF.